The 30 T cell receptor beta chains reported below all come from one sample, sequenced in a study of blood T cells in healthy people across ages. Through a sample-barcoded 5' primer and a J-beta primer mix, a second PCR was run for roughly 6 to 12 cycles. One entry per CDR3 protein, called by TCRdb with MiXCR from the 5' RACE reads. The sample has under 2 million distinct CDR3 sequences, 30% to 35% seen once. Material: blood. The receptors derive from a woman aged 25 to 39 in good health.

This clonotype occurred a few times. The chain joins TRBV5-1 to TRBJ2-7, with 9 bases that match TRBD1. The V and J ends lost 5 bases and 4 bases, in that order; junction bases with no gene match: 10. The germline CDR1 and CDR2 sequences are SGHRS and YFSETQ. This CDR3 is 15 amino acids long. CDR3 sequence (DNA): TGCGCCAGCAGTAGACAGGGGGGCGATGTTTACGAGCAGTACTTC. Protein sequence: CASSRQGGDVYEQYF.

This clonotype was found a few times. The rearrangement uses TRBV9 and TRBJ1-2; D is unresolved. Trimming took 4 bases from V and 8 from J, leaving 18 bases between them. Germline V gene data show CDR1 as SGDLS and CDR2 as YYNGEE. The CDR3 has 14 amino acids. Written as DNA, the CDR3 is TGTGCCAGCAGCCCCCGGACCGCGAAGACGGGCTACACCTTC. The encoded protein is CASSPRTAKTGYTF.

V gene TRBV12-3 or TRBV12-4 combines with J gene TRBJ2-4, with 9 bases identical to TRBD1. The CDR3 extends over 19 amino acids. J was trimmed by 0 bases and V by 6 bases; bases with no gene match: 15. The CDR3 protein is CASRLTGTGKTLAKNIQYF. The CDR3 coding sequence is TGTGCCAGCAGACTTACCGGGACAGGGAAAACCCTAGCCAAAAACATTCAGTACTTC.

The gene calls are TRBV20-1 and TRBJ2-1; 10 bases align to TRBD2. V was pared by 2 bases and J by 0 bases, with 4 bases of the junction left unmatched. The germline V gene encodes CDR1 DFQATT and CDR2 SNEGSKA (reference sequence). This CDR3 contains 16 residues. CDR3 sequence: CSARLAGATSYNEQFF. CDR3 DNA sequence: TGCAGTGCTAGACTAGCGGGAGCCACCTCCTACAATGAGCAGTTCTTC.

The table lists this clonotype with a count of one. The V call is TRBV6-1, the J call TRBJ2-7; 9 bases are a match to TRBD1. The V gene's germline CDR1 is MNHNS and CDR2 SASEGT. The J segment lost 3 bases and the V segment lost 6 bases, leaving 9 bases of the junction unmatched. The length of the CDR3 is 15 residues. The CDR3 coding sequence is TGTGCCAGCAGCTTCTCAGGACAGGGGTTCTACGAGCAGTACTTC. It translates to CASSFSGQGFYEQYF.

The chain uses TRBV4-1 and TRBJ2-1; D is ambiguous. TRBJ2-7 explains the end of the DNA better; the J call may be wrong. The CDR3 covers 16 residues. Germline V lookup: CDR1 MGHRA, CDR2 YSYEKL. CDR3 sequence reads: CASSQVLESRHNEQYF. The CDR3 DNA follows: TGCGCCAGCAGCCAAGTTCTCGAATCCCGGCACAATGAGCAGTACTTC.

This clonotype was detected a few times. This chain uses TRBV20-1 with TRBJ2-5, with 7 bases identical to TRBD2. V lost 5 bases, J lost 3 bases, and 15 bases stayed unmatched. Looked up from germline, CDR1 is DFQATT and CDR2 is SNEGSKA (reference sequence). The CDR3 spans 16 residues. The CDR3 is CSALNVGGFQKETQYF. The DNA of the CDR3 is TGCAGTGCTCTAAATGTGGGGGGGTTCCAAAAAGAGACCCAGTACTTC.

V is TRBV3-1 and J is TRBJ2-7, with D unresolved. The CDR3 runs to 16 residues. CDR1 and CDR2 from the germline V gene are LGHDT and YNNKEL (reference sequence). V shed 5 bases and J shed 0 bases, with 17 bases lying between them. The CDR3 DNA reads TGTGCCAGCAGCTCCGACTCAAGGGTCCCCTCCTACGAGCAGTACTTC. It yields the protein CASSSDSRVPSYEQYF.

This clonotype has ten or more counts. The chain carries TRBV4-2 and TRBJ2-7; TRBD2 agrees at 8 bases. The CDR3 is made up of 14 amino acids. The germline gives CDR1 LGHNA, CDR2 YNFKEQ. With 1 base clipped from V and 5 bases from J, the junction kept 4 bases outside the gene matches. CDR3 amino acids: CASSQGGGSDEQYF. The CDR3 DNA reads as TGTGCCAGCAGCCAAGGCGGGGGGTCCGACGAGCAGTACTTC.

Turning to this clonotype: Relative to the germline gene, one junction end is altered; a read error may explain this. This sequence joins TRBV11-2 and TRBJ2-7; D is unresolved. The end of the DNA fits TRBJ2-5 better, so the J call may be wrong. The V gene's germline CDR1 is SGHAT and CDR2 FQNNGV. The CDR3 has 13 amino acids. This CDR3 reads CANSFVVKETQYF. The CDR3 DNA reads as TGTGCCAACAGCTTTGTGGTTAAAGAGACCCAGTACTTC.

The chain carries TRBV7-6 and TRBJ2-7; D possibly corresponds to TRBD2 (6 bases). V lost 5 bases to trimming and J lost 3 bases, with 14 bases between them. CDR1 is SGHVS and CDR2 is FNYEAQ in the germline V gene. The CDR3 has 14 residues. The CDR3 reads CASSPGPGDYEQYF. In DNA form, the CDR3 reads TGTGCCAGCAGCCCGGGACCGGGGGACTACGAGCAGTACTTC.

J is TRBJ1-2 and V is TRBV3-1; TRBD1 matches 7 bases. Trimming took 7 bases from V and 9 from J; bases not matched to a gene: 14. The germline CDR1 and CDR2 sequences are LGHDT and YNNKEL (reference sequence). The CDR3 extends over 14 amino acids. CDR3 protein: CASTLGGTAGSYTF. The CDR3 DNA is TGTGCCAGCACCCTCGGAGGGACAGCCGGGAGCTACACCTTC.

For this clonotype: Mismatch with germline at one junction end may stem from a read error. The chain links TRBV9 to TRBJ2-6; D tentatively reads TRBD1 or TRBD2 (6 bases each). CDR1 SGDLS and CDR2 YYNGEE come from the germline V gene. The CDR3 has 18 amino acids. The CDR3 DNA sequence: TGTGCCAGCAGCTTACAACGGGGGCTTTTCTCTGGGGCCAACGCCCTGACTTTC. Its translation: CASSLQRGLFSGANALTF.

The J gene is TRBJ2-7, the V gene TRBV29-1; weak D call: TRBD2 (5 bases). V shed 2 bases and J shed 2 bases, with 10 bases lying between them. Germline CDR1 SQVTM, CDR2 ANQGSEA. The CDR3 is 13 residues long. CDR3 bases: TGCAGCGTTGAACTCGGGGATGCCTACGAGCAGTACTTC. Translated, it gives CSVELGDAYEQYF.

This clonotype was detected ten times or more. This chain uses TRBV10-3 with TRBJ2-2; D might be TRBD2 (6 bases). The CDR3 runs 14 residues. V gave up 6 bases and J gave up 3 bases, with 11 bases separating them. CDR1 is ENHRY, CDR2 SYGVKD, per germline. The CDR3 bases are TGTGCCATCAGGTGGAGGGTGGACACCGGGGAGCTGTTTTTT. Translated: CAIRWRVDTGELFF.

The chain has TRBV3-1 and TRBJ2-1; D call uncertain. CDR1 and CDR2 (germline): LGHDT, YNNKEL (reference sequence). Trimming cost V 1 base and J 14 bases, with 9 bases left between them. This CDR3 is built from 11 residues. CDR3 bases: TGTGCCAGCAGCCAAGGTACACGCAAGTTCTTC. Translation: CASSQGTRKFF.

This chain links TRBV9 with TRBJ2-1; perhaps D is TRBD1 or TRBD2 (5 bases each). This CDR3 region has 13 residues. The germline gives CDR1 SGDLS, CDR2 YYNGEE. V was cut by 4 bases and J by 9 bases, with 14 bases left in between. This CDR3 is CASSTLGVREQFF. The DNA for the CDR3 is TGTGCCAGCAGCACCCTGGGGGTGCGTGAGCAGTTCTTC.

The V call is TRBV20-1, the J call TRBJ2-1; perhaps TRBD1 as D (5 bases). The ends were cut back, 1 base at V and 0 bases at J, with 7 bases in the middle. Per germline, CDR1 DFQATT and CDR2 SNEGSKA (reference sequence). The CDR3 is 14 residues long. The CDR3 DNA sequence: TGCAGTGCTAGAGCACAGGTCTCCTACAATGAGCAGTTCTTC. Protein product: CSARAQVSYNEQFF.

This clonotype has at least ten counts. The V call is TRBV29-1, the J call TRBJ2-1, with 9 bases lining up with TRBD2. CDR1 is SQVTM and CDR2 is ANQGSEA in the germline V gene. After removal of 5 bases from V and 5 bases from J, the junction contained 16 bases not matched to a gene. The CDR3 consists of 17 residues. CDR3 protein: CSVKASGGPWVNNEQFF. The CDR3 nucleotides are TGCAGCGTTAAGGCCAGCGGGGGGCCTTGGGTGAACAATGAGCAGTTCTTC.

This chain uses TRBV20-1 with TRBJ2-7; 10 nucleotides line up with TRBD2. The germline V gene encodes CDR1 DFQATT and CDR2 SNEGSKA (reference sequence). The CDR3 extends over 17 amino acids. J was trimmed by 4 bases and V by 0 bases; bases with no gene match: 12. This CDR3 is CSARDLTASGSSYEQYF. CDR3 DNA sequence: TGCAGTGCTAGAGATCTGACGGCTAGCGGGAGTAGTTACGAGCAGTACTTC.

To note about this clonotype: One junction end disagrees with the germline gene, perhaps due to a read error. The gene calls are TRBV13 and TRBJ2-3; TRBD1 or TRBD2 may be the D gene (5 bases each). This CDR3 has 16 amino acids. CDR1 and CDR2 (germline): PRHDT, FYEKMQ (reference sequence). Here the CDR3 DNA reads TGTGTCAGCAGCAAACCCGGGGACGGAGCCACAGATACGCAGTATTTT. Amino acids: CVSSKPGDGATDTQYF. The whole variable domain, remainder taken from reference TRBV13 and TRBJ2-3, is AAGVIQSPRHLIKEKRETATLKCYPIPRHDTVYWYQQGPGQDPQFLISFYEKMQSDKGSIPDRFSAQQFSDYHSELNMSSLELGDSALYFCVSSKPGDGATDTQYFGPGTRLTVL.

This clonotype was counted a few times. The genes are TRBV11-2 and TRBJ2-2, with 11 bases identical to TRBD1. The CDR3 covers 17 residues. The germline CDR1 and CDR2 sequences are SGHAT and FQNNGV. Unmatched junction bases numbered 13, after V lost 8 bases and J lost 5 bases. The DNA for the CDR3 is TGTGCCAGCTTGAGCCCTATCCGGGACAGGGGGACCGGGGAGCTGTTTTTT. Amino acid sequence: CASLSPIRDRGTGELFF.

About this clonotype: One end of the junction does not line up with germline, which may come from a read error. V is TRBV20-1 and J is TRBJ1-4; unclear D gene. The CDR3 extends over 16 amino acids. Germline CDR1 reads DFQATT; CDR2 reads SNEGSKA (reference sequence). The CDR3 bases are TGCAGTGCTAGAGCCACTTTAAGCTCAACTAACGAAAAACTGTTTTTT. It specifies CSARATLSSTNEKLFF.

The V gene is TRBV5-1, the J gene TRBJ1-2, with unresolved D. Trimming took 4 bases from V and 6 from J, leaving 10 bases between them. CDR3 length: 12 amino acids. The V gene's germline CDR1 is SGHRS and CDR2 YFSETQ. CDR3 region: CASSPPGNGYTF. CDR3 coding DNA: TGCGCCAGCAGCCCCCCCGGCAATGGCTACACCTTC.

V and J are TRBV6-4 and TRBJ2-2; D is unclear. Trimming stripped 2 bases from V and 0 bases from J, with 7 bases between. Germline V CDR1 and CDR2: MRHNA, SNTAGT. The CDR3 extends over 15 amino acids. The CDR3 DNA reads as TGTGCCAGCAGTGACGAAGGACCGAACACCGGGGAGCTGTTTTTT. Translating it yields CASSDEGPNTGELFF.

About this clonotype: One junction end disagrees with the germline gene, perhaps due to a read error. The chain is built from TRBV9 and TRBJ1-1; D is uncertain. This CDR3 has 15 amino acids. CDR1 SGDLS and CDR2 YYNGEE come from the germline V gene. CDR3 DNA: TGTGCCGGCAGCGTAGATCTAGCTATGAACACTGAAGCTTTCTTT. Amino acids: CAGSVDLAMNTEAFF.

This sequence joins TRBV5-1 and TRBJ2-7; D perhaps matches TRBD1 (5 bases). Germline V CDR1 and CDR2: SGHRS, YFSETQ. The CDR3 is made up of 14 amino acids. With 0 bases removed from V and 3 bases from J, the gap between germline ends came to 10 bases. The CDR3 region has the DNA TGCGCCAGCAGCTTGGTCCAGGGCAACTACGAGCAGTACTTC. It is translated as CASSLVQGNYEQYF.

This clonotype showed up just a few times. The genes are TRBV5-1 and TRBJ2-7, with D unclear. The CDR3 consists of 13 residues. V shed 4 bases and J shed 2 bases, with 10 bases lying between them. Germline lookup yields CDR1 SGHRS and CDR2 YFSETQ. CDR3: CASSDPEAYEQYF. The CDR3 DNA reads as TGCGCCAGCAGCGACCCCGAAGCCTACGAGCAGTACTTC.

This clonotype appeared a few times. The chain couples TRBV5-5 to TRBJ2-7; no clear D. This CDR3 has 12 amino acids. Germline CDR1 is SGHKS and CDR2 is YYEKEE (reference sequence). Trimming cost V 0 bases and J 4 bases, with 5 bases left between them. The CDR3 spells CASSLELYEQYF. CDR3 nucleotides: TGTGCCAGCAGCTTGGAGTTATACGAGCAGTACTTC. The full variable domain, its missing parts supplied by reference TRBV5-5 and TRBJ2-7, is DAGVTQSPTHLIKTRGQQVTLRCSPISGHKSVSWYQQVLGQGPQFIFQYYEKEERGRGNFPDRFSARQFPNYSSELNVNALLLGDSALYLCASSLELYEQYFGPGTRLTVT.

The chain links TRBV12-3 or TRBV12-4 to TRBJ2-1; 8 bases are a match to TRBD1. The CDR3 has 14 amino acids. The ends lost 3 bases at V and 7 bases at J; junction bases unmatched: 5. The CDR3 region is CASSFRGRWNEQFF. The CDR3 DNA follows: TGTGCCAGCAGTTTCAGGGGGCGTTGGAATGAGCAGTTCTTC.